One and the same sample provided the 7 T cell receptor beta chains below, sequenced in a study of blood T cell repertoires in COVID-19. Data came from immunoSEQ multiplex PCR; TCRdb stores just in-frame clones and leaves some out. The data contain 45,000 to 60,000 clones, about 86% of them singletons. The sequenced sample consisted of peripheral blood. The receptor set was obtained from a man in his 70s with active COVID-19.

This clone was found a few times. The chain carries TRBV7-7 and TRBJ2-5; 11 nucleotides match TRBD2. The CDR3 has 14 amino acids. Trimming removed 6 bases from V and 5 bases from J; junction bases left unmatched: 5. The germline V gene has CDR1 SSHAT and CDR2 FNYEAQ (reference sequence). Written as DNA, the CDR3 is TGTGCCAGCAGTCGTAGCGGGGGGGAGGAGACCCAGTACTTC. Residues: CASSRSGGEETQYF.

This clone appeared once. The chain uses TRBV9 and TRBJ1-2; D perhaps matches TRBD1 (6 bases). Germline loops: CDR1 SGDLS, CDR2 YYNGEE. CDR3 length: 15 residues. Trimming left V 4 bases short and J 7 bases short, with 20 bases between. The DNA for the CDR3 is TGTGCCAGCAGCTTAGGGGACACGGAATTTCCTGGCTACACCTTC. Amino acids: CASSLGDTEFPGYTF.

The count of this clone is one. V gene TRBV19 combines with J gene TRBJ1-4; D remains unclear. Germline lookup yields CDR1 LNHDA and CDR2 SQIVND (reference sequence). Trimming shortened V by 4 bases and J by 0 bases, and 12 bases separated the two germline ends. CDR3 length: 16 amino acids. CDR3 region: CASSTRRGATNEKLFF. As DNA, the CDR3 is TGTGCCAGTAGTACTCGACGGGGTGCAACTAATGAAAAACTGTTTTTT.

The chain joins TRBV4-1 to TRBJ2-7; 8 nucleotides match TRBD1. This CDR3 comprises 17 residues. Germline CDR1 MGHRA, CDR2 YSYEKL. Losses at the gene ends were 5 bases for V and 0 bases for J; bases not matched to a gene: 12. DNA of the CDR3: TGCGCCAGCAGCTCTCGTATACAGGGGGGCCTCTCCTACGAGCAGTACTTC. Encoded protein: CASSSRIQGGLSYEQYF.

The CDR3 loop is CASTAGLNNQPQHF. CDR3 bases: TGTGCCAGTACCGCGGGACTCAACAATCAGCCCCAGCATTTT. This sequence joins TRBV10-3 and TRBJ1-5; perhaps TRBD1 as D (5 bases). V was shortened by 10 bases and J by 3 bases, with 16 bases between the two germline ends. The CDR3 has 14 amino acids. CDR1 is ENHRY and CDR2 is SYGVKD in the germline V gene.

The V call is TRBV27, the J call TRBJ2-7; 7 nucleotides line up with TRBD1. The CDR3 extends over 15 amino acids. Unmatched junction bases numbered 13, after V lost 5 bases and J lost 6 bases. The germline gives CDR1 MNHEY, CDR2 SMNVEV (reference sequence). CDR3 sequence: CASSKTGQFSGEQYF. DNA of the CDR3: TGTGCCAGCAGTAAGACGGGACAGTTCAGCGGCGAGCAGTACTTC.

Notes on this clone: An end of the junction does not agree with germline; a read error may underlie this. This rearrangement joins TRBV2 to TRBJ1-1; the match to TRBD1 covers 7 bases. Germline CDR1 and CDR2: SNHLY and FYNNEI. This CDR3 comprises 15 residues. The CDR3 spells CASSEAQTGNAEAFF. CDR3 sequence (DNA): TGTGCCAGCAGTGAAGCGCAGACAGGGAACGCTGAAGCTTTCTTT.